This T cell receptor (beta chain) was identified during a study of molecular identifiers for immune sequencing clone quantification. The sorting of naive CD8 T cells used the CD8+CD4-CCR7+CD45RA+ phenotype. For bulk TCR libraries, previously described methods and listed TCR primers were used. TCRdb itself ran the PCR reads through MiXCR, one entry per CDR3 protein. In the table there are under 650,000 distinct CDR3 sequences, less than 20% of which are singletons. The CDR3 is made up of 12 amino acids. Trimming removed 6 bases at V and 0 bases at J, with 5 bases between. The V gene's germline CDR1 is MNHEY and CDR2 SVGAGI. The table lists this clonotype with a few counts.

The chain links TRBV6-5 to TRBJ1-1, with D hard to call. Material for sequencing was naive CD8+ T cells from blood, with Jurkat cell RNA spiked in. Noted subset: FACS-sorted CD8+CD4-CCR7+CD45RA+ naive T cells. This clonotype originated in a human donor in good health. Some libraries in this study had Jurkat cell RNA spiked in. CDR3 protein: CASRRMNTEAFF. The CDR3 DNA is TGTGCCAGCAGACGGATGAACACTGAAGCTTTCTTT.